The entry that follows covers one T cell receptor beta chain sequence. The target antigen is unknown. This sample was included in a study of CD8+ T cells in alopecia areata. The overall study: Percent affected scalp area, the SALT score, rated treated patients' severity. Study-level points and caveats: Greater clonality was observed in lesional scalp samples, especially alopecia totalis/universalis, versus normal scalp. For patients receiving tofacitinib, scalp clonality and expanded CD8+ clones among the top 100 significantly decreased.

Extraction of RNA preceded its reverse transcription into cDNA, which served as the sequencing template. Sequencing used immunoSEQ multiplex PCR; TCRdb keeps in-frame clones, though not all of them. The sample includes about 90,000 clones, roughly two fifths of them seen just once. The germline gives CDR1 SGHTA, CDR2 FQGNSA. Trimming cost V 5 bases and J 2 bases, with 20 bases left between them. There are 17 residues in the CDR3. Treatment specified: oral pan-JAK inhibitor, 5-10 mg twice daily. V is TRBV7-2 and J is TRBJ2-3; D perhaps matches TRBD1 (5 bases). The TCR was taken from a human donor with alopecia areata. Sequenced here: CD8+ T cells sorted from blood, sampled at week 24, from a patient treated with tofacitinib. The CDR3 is CASSPSGGRANTDTQYF. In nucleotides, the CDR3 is TGTGCCAGCAGCCCTTCGGGCGGCAGGGCGAACACAGATACGCAGTATTTT.